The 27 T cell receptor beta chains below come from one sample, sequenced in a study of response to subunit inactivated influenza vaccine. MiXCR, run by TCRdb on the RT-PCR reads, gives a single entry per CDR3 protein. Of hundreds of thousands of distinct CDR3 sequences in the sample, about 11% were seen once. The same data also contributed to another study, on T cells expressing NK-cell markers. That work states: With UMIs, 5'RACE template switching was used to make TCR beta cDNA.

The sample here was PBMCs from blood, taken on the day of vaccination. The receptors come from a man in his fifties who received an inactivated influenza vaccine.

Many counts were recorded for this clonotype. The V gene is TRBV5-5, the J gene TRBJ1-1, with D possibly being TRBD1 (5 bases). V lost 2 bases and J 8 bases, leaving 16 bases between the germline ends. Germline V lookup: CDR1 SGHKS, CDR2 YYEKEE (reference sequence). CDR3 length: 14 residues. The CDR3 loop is CASSFQTVPPEAFF. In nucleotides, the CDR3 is TGTGCCAGCAGCTTCCAGACAGTCCCCCCCGAAGCTTTCTTT. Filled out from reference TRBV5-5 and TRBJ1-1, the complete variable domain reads DAGVTQSPTHLIKTRGQQVTLRCSPISGHKSVSWYQQVLGQGPQFIFQYYEKEERGRGNFPDRFSARQFPNYSSELNVNALLLGDSALYLCASSFQTVPPEAFFGQGTRLTVV.

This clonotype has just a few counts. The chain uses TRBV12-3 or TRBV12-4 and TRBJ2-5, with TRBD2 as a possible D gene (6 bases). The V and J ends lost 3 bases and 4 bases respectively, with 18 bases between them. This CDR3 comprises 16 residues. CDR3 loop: CASSFSGTLGRETQYF. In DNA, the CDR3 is TGTGCCAGCAGTTTCTCCGGGACTTTGGGGAGAGAGACCCAGTACTTC.

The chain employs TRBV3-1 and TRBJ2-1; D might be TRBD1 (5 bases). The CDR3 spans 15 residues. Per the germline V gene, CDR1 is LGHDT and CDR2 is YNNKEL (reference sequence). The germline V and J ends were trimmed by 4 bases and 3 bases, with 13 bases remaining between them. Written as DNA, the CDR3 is TGTGCCAGCAGCCCGGGCCCTACAGGCTACAATGAGCAGTTCTTC. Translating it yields CASSPGPTGYNEQFF.

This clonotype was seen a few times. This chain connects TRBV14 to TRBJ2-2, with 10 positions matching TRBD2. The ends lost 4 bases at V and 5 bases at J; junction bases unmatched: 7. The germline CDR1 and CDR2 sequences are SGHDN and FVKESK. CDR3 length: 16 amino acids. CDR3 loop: CASSRPAGGPTGELFF. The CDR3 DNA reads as TGTGCCAGCAGCCGCCCAGCGGGAGGGCCTACCGGGGAGCTGTTTTTT. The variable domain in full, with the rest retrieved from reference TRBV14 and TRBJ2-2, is EAGVTQFPSHSVIEKGQTVTLRCDPISGHDNLYWYRRVMGKEIKFLLHFVKESKQDESGMPNNRFLAERTGGTYSTLKVQPAELEDSGVYFCASSRPAGGPTGELFFGEGSRLTVL.

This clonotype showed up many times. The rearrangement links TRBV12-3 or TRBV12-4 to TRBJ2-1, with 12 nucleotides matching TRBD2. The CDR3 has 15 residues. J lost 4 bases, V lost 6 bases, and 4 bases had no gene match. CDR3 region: CASSPSGRAYNEQFF. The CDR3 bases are TGTGCCAGCAGCCCTAGCGGGAGGGCATACAATGAGCAGTTCTTC.

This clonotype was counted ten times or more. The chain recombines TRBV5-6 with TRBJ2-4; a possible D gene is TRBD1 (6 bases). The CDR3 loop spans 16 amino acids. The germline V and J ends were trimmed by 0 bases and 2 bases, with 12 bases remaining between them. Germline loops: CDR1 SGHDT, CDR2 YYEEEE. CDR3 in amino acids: CASSLAQGFPKNIQYF. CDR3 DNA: TGTGCCAGCAGCTTGGCCCAGGGGTTTCCCAAAAACATTCAGTACTTC.

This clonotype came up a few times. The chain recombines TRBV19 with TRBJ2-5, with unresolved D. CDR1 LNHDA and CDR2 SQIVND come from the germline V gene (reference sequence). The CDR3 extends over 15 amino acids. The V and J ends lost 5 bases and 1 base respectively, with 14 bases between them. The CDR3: CASSVNGYLQETQYF. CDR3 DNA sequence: TGTGCCAGTAGTGTGAACGGGTACCTCCAAGAGACCCAGTACTTC.

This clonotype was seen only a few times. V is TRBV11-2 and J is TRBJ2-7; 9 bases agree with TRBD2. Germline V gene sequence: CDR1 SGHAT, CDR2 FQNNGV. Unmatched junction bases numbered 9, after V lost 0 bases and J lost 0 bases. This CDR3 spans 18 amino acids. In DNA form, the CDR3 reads TGTGCCAGCAGCTTAGATGGGTCTAGCGGGGTTACCTCCTACGAGCAGTACTTC. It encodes CASSLDGSSGVTSYEQYF.

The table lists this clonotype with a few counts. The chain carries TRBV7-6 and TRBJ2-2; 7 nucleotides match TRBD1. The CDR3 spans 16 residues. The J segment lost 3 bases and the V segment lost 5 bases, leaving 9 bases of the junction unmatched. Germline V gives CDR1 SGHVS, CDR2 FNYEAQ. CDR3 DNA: TGTGCCAGCAGCCCCGGGACAGCCTCCCACACCGGGGAGCTGTTTTTT. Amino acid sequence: CASSPGTASHTGELFF.

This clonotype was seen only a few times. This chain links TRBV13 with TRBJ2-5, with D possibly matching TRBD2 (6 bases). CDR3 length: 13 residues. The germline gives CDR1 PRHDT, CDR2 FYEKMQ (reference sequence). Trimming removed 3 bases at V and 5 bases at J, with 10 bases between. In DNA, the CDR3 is TGTGCCAGCAGCTTTCGCGGGACCGAGACCCAGTACTTC. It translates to CASSFRGTETQYF.

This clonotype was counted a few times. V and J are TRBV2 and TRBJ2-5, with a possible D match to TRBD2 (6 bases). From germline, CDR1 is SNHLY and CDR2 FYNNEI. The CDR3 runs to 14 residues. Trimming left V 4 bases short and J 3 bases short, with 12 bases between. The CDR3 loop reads CASSGFREKETQYF. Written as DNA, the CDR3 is TGTGCCAGCAGTGGGTTTCGGGAGAAAGAGACCCAGTACTTC.

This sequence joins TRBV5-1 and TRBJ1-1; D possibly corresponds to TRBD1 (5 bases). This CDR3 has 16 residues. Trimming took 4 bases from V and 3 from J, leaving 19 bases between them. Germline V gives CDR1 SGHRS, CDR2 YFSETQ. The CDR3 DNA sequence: TGCGCCAGCAGCCCCGACGGCGTGTCAGGGTACACTGAAGCTTTCTTT. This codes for CASSPDGVSGYTEAFF.

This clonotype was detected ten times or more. CDR3 DNA sequence: TGCGCCAGCACCGCCAGGGTATCGGGGAGACACCAAGAGACCCAGTACTTC. Its translation: CASTARVSGRHQETQYF. The chain recombines TRBV4-3 with TRBJ2-5; D may correspond to TRBD1 or TRBD2 (5 bases each). This CDR3 is built from 17 residues. Trimming left V 7 bases short and J 0 bases short, with 21 bases between. The germline V gene encodes CDR1 LGHNA and CDR2 YSLEER.

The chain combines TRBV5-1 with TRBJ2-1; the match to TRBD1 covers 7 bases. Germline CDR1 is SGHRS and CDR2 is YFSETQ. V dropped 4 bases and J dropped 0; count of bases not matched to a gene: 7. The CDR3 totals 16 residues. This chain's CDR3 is CASSQGGESSYNEQFF. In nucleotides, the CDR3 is TGCGCCAGCAGCCAAGGGGGCGAAAGCTCCTACAATGAGCAGTTCTTC.

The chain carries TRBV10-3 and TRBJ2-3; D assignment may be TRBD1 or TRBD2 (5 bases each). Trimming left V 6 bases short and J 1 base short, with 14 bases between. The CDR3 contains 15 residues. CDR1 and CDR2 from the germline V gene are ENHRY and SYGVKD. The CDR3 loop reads CAISLQDLGTDTQYF. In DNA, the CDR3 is TGTGCCATCAGCCTACAGGACTTAGGCACAGATACGCAGTATTTT.

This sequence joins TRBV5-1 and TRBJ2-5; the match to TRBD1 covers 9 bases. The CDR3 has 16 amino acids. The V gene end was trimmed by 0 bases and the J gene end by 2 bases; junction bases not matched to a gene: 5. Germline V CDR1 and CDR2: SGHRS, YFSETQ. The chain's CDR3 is CASSLDWTGVQETQYF. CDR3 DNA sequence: TGCGCCAGCAGCTTGGATTGGACAGGGGTGCAAGAGACCCAGTACTTC.

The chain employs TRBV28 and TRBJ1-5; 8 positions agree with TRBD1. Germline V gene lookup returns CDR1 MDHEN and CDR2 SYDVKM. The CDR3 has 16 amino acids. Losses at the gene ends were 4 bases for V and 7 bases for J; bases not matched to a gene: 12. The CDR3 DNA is TGTGCCAGCAGTTCCGCACAGTACAGGGGGAGCCAGCCCCAGCATTTT. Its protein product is CASSSAQYRGSQPQHF.

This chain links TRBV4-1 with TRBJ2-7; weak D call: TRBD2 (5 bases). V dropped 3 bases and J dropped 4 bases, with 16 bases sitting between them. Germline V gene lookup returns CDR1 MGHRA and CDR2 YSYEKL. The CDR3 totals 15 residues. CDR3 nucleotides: TGCGCCAGCAGCCACCAACACCGGGGAAGATACGAGCAGTACTTC. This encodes CASSHQHRGRYEQYF.

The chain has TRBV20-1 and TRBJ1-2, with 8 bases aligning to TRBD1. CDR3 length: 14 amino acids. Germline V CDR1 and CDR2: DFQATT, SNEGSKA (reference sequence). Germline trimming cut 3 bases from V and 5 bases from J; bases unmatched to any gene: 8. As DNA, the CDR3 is TGCAGTGCTAGCGATCAGGGGGCGCTTTATGGCTACACCTTC. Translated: CSASDQGALYGYTF.

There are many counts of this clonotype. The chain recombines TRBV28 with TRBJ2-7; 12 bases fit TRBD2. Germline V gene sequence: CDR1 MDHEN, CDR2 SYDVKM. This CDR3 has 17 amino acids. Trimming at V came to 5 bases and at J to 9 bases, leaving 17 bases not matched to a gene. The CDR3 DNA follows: TGTGCCAGCAGTACCTACCCGGGACTAGCGGGCGGGATAGGGCAGTACTTC. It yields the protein CASSTYPGLAGGIGQYF.

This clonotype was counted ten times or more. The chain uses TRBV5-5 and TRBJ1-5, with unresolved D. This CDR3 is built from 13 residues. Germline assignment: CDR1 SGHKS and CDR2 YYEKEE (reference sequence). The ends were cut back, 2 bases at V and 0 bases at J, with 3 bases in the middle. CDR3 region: CASSLNSNQPQHF. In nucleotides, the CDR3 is TGTGCCAGCAGCTTAAATAGCAATCAGCCCCAGCATTTT. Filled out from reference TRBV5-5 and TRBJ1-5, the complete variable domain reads DAGVTQSPTHLIKTRGQQVTLRCSPISGHKSVSWYQQVLGQGPQFIFQYYEKEERGRGNFPDRFSARQFPNYSSELNVNALLLGDSALYLCASSLNSNQPQHFGDGTRLSIL.

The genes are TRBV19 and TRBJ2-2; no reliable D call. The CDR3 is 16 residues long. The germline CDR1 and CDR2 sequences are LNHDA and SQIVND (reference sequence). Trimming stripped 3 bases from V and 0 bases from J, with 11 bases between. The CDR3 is CASSIILSSNTGELFF. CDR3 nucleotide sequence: TGTGCCAGTAGTATTATCTTGAGTTCGAACACCGGGGAGCTGTTTTTT.

The CDR3 protein is CASSSILTGLAGADTQYF. Written as DNA, the CDR3 is TGTGCCAGCAGCTCGATCCTGACGGGACTAGCGGGAGCAGATACGCAGTATTTT. The chain couples TRBV11-2 to TRBJ2-3; 14 nucleotides match TRBD2. Trimming cost V 4 bases and J 4 bases; bases outside gene matches: 10. The CDR3 loop spans 18 amino acids. Germline V gives CDR1 SGHAT, CDR2 FQNNGV. Full variable domain (remainder filled in from reference TRBV11-2 and TRBJ2-3): EAGVAQSPRYKIIEKRQSVAFWCNPISGHATLYWYQQILGQGPKLLIQFQNNGVVDDSQLPKDRFSAERLKGVDSTLKIQPAKLEDSAVYLCASSSILTGLAGADTQYFGPGTRLTVL.

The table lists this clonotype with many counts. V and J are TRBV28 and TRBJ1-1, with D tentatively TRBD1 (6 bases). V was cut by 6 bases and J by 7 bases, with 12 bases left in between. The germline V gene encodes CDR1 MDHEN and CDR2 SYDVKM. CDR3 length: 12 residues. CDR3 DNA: TGTGCCAGCAGGCTCAGGGGTCTTGAAGCTTTCTTT. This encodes CASRLRGLEAFF. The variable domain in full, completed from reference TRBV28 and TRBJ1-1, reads DVKVTQSSRYLVKRTGEKVFLECVQDMDHENMFWYRQDPGLGLRLIYFSYDVKMKEKGDIPEGYSVSREKKERFSLILESASTNQTSMYLCASRLRGLEAFFGQGTRLTVV.

The CDR3 spells CASSLAFGTGDYEQYF. DNA for the CDR3: TGTGCCAGCAGCTTAGCATTTGGGACAGGGGACTACGAGCAGTACTTC. The rearrangement joins TRBV11-2 to TRBJ2-7, with TRBD1 matching over 10 bases. The CDR3 spans 16 residues. Unmatched junction bases numbered 6, after V lost 1 base and J lost 3 bases. Germline V gene lookup returns CDR1 SGHAT and CDR2 FQNNGV.

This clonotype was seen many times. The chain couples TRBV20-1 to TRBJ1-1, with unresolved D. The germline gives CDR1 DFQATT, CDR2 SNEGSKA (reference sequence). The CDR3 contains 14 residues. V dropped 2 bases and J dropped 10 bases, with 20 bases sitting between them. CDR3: CSARPLDPALGAFF. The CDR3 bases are TGCAGTGCTAGACCTTTGGACCCGGCACTTGGAGCTTTCTTT.

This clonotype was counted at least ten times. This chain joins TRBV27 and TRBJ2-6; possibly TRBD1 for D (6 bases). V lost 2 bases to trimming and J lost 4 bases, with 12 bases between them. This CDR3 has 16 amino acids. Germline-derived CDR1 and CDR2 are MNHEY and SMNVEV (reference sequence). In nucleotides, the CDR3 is TGTGCCAGCAGTTTAACTTACAGGGCCGGGGCCAACGTCCTGACTTTC. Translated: CASSLTYRAGANVLTF.